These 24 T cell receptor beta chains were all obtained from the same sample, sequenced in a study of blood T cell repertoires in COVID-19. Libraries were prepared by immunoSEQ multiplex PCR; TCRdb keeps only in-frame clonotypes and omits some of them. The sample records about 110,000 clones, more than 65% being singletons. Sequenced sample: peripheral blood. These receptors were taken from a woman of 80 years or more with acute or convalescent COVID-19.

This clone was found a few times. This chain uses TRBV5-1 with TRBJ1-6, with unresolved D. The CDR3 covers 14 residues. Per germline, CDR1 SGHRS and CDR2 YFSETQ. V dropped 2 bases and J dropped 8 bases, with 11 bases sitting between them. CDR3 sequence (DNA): TGCGCCAGCAGCTTTCGTCCGGTCGATTCACCCCTCCACTTT. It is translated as CASSFRPVDSPLHF.

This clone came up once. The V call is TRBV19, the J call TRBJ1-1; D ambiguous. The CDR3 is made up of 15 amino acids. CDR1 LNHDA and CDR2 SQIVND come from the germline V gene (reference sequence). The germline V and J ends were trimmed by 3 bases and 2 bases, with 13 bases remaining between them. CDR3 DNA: TGTGCCAGTAGTATTGGTTTCACAGCCAACACTGAAGCTTTCTTT. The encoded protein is CASSIGFTANTEAFF.

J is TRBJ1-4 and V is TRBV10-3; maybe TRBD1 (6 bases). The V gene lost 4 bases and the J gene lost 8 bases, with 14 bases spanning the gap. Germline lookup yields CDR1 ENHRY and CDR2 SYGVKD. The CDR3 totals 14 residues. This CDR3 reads CAISGTAAGEKLFF. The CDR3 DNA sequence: TGTGCCATCAGTGGGACAGCAGCCGGGGAAAAACTGTTTTTT.

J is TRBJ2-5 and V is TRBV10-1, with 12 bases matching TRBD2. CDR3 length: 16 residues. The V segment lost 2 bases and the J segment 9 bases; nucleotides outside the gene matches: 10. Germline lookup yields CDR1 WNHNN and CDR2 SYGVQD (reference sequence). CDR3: CASSEGLAGPLGSQYF. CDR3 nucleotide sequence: TGCGCCAGCAGTGAGGGACTAGCGGGACCCCTAGGGTCCCAGTACTTC.

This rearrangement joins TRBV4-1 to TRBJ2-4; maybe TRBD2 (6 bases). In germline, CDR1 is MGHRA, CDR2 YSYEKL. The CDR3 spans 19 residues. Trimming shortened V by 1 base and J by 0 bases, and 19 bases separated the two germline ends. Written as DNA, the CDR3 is TGCGCCAGCAGCCAAGTTCTTATGGGGGGTCTTCTAGCCAAAAACATTCAGTACTTC. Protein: CASSQVLMGGLLAKNIQYF.

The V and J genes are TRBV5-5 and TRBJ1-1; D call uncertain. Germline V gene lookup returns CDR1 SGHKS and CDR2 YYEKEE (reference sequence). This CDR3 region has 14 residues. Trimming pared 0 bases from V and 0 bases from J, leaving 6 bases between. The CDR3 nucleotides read TGTGCCAGCAGCTTGGGTTCTGTGAACACTGAAGCTTTCTTT. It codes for CASSLGSVNTEAFF.

CDR3 loop: CSASLFYEQYF. The CDR3 nucleotides read TGCAGTGCTAGCCTCTTCTACGAGCAGTACTTC. The chain recombines TRBV20-1 with TRBJ2-7; no clear D gene. The germline V and J ends were trimmed by 3 bases and 3 bases, with 6 bases remaining between them. This CDR3 is 11 amino acids long. Per the germline V gene, CDR1 is DFQATT and CDR2 is SNEGSKA (reference sequence).

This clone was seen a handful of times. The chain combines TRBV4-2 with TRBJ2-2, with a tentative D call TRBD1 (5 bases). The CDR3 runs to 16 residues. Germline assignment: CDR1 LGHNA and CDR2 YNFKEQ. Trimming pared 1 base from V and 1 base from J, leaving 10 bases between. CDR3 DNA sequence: TGTGCCAGCAGCCAAGCAGACAGACAGAACACCGGGGAGCTGTTTTTT. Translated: CASSQADRQNTGELFF.

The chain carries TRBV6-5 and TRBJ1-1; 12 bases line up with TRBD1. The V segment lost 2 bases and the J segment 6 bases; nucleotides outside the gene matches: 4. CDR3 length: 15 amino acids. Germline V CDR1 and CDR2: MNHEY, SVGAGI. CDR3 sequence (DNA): TGTGCCAGCAGTTACCCGGGACAGGGGGCTGCTGAAGCTTTCTTT. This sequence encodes CASSYPGQGAAEAFF.

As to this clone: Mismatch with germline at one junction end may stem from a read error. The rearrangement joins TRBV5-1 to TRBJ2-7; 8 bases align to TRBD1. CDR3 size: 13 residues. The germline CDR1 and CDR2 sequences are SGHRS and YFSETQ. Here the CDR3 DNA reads TGCGCCAGCAGCCCCTGGGGGGACAGGAGTTTCGACTTC. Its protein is CASSPWGDRSFDF.

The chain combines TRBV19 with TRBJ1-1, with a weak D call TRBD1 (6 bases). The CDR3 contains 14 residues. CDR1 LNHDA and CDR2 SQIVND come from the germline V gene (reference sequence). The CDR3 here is CWTAQGRKNTEAFF. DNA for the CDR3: TGTTGGACCGCACAGGGTAGAAAGAACACTGAAGCTTTCTTT.

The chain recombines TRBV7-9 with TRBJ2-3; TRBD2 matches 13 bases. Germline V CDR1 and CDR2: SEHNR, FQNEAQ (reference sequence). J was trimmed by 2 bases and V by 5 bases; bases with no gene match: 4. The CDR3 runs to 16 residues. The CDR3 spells CASSLGLAGLTDTQYF. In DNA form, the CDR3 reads TGTGCCAGCAGCCTGGGACTAGCGGGACTCACAGATACGCAGTATTTT.

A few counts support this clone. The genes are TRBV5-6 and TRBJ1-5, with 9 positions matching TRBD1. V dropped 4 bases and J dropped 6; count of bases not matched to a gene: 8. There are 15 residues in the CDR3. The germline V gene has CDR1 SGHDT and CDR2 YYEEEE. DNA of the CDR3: TGTGCCAGCAGCCTTGACAGGGGGTTAAGTCAGCCCCAGCATTTT. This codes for CASSLDRGLSQPQHF.

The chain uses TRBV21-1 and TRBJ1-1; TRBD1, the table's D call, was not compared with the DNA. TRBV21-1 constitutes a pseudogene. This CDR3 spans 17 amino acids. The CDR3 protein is CASIYSKTGGMNTEAFF. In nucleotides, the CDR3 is TGTGCCAGCATATATTCTAAGACAGGGGGCATGAACACTGAAGCTTTCTTT.

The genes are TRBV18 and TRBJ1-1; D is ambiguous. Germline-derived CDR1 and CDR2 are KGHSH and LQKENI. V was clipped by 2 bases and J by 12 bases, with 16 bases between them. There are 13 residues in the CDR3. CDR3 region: CASSPEDSRFTFF. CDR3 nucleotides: TGTGCCAGCTCACCAGAGGATTCTAGGTTCACTTTCTTT.

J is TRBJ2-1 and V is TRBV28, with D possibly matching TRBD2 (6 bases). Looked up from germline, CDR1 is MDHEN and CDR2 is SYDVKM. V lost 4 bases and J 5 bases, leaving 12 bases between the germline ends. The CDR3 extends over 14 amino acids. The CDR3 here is CASSSSATNNEQFF. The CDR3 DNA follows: TGTGCCAGCAGTTCTAGCGCCACCAACAATGAGCAGTTCTTC.

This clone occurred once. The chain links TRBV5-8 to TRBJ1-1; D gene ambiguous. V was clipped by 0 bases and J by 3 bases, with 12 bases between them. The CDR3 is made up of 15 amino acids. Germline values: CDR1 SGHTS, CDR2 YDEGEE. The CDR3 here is CASSLALGYDTEAFF. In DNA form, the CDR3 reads TGTGCCAGCAGCTTGGCCCTAGGATATGACACTGAAGCTTTCTTT.

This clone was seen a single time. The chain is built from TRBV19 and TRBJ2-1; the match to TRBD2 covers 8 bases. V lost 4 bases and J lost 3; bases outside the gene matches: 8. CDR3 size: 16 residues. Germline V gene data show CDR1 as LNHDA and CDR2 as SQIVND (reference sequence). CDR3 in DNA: TGTGCCAGTAGTACTCATGACCGGGGGGGCTACAATGAGCAGTTCTTC. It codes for CASSTHDRGGYNEQFF.

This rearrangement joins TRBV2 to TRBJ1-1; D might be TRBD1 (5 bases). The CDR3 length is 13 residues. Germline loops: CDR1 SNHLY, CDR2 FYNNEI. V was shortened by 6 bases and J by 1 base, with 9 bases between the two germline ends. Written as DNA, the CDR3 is TGTGCCAGCAGGGATGACAGGAACACTGAAGCTTTCTTT. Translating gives CASRDDRNTEAFF.

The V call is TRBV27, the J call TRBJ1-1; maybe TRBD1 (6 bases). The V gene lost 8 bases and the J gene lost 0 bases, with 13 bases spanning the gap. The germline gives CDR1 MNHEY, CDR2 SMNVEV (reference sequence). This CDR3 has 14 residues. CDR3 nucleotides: TGTGCCAGCGGGGGGCGGGAGCTGAACACTGAAGCTTTCTTT. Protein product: CASGGRELNTEAFF.

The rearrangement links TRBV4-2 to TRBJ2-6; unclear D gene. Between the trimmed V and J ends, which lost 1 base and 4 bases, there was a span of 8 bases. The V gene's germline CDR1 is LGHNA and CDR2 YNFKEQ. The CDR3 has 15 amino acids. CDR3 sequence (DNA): TGTGCCAGCAGCCAAGGGGCGCAGGGGGCCAACGTCCTGACTTTC. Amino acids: CASSQGAQGANVLTF.

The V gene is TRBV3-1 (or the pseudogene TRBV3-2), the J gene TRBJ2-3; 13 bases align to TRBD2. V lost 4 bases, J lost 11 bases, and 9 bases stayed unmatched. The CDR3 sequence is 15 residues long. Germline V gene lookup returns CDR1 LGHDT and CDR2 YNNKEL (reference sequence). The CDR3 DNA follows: TGTGCCAGCAGCCGGACTAGCGGGGGACCTGGCATGCAGTATTTT. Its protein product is CASSRTSGGPGMQYF.

This chain's CDR3 is CASSPGTSGSSTDTQYF. In DNA, the CDR3 is TGTGCCAGCAGCCCCGGGACTAGCGGGTCCAGCACAGATACGCAGTATTTT. This chain connects TRBV6-4 to TRBJ2-3; TRBD2 matches at 12 bases. The CDR3 covers 17 residues. Germline lookup yields CDR1 MRHNA and CDR2 SNTAGT. With V trimmed by 6 bases and J by 0 bases, 7 bases remained unmatched.

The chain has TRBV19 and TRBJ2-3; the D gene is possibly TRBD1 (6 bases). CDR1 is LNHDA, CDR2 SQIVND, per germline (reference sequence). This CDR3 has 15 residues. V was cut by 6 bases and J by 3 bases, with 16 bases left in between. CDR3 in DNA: TGTGCCAGTAGCCCGAGGGGGAGTGGTACAGATACGCAGTATTTT. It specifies CASSPRGSGTDTQYF.